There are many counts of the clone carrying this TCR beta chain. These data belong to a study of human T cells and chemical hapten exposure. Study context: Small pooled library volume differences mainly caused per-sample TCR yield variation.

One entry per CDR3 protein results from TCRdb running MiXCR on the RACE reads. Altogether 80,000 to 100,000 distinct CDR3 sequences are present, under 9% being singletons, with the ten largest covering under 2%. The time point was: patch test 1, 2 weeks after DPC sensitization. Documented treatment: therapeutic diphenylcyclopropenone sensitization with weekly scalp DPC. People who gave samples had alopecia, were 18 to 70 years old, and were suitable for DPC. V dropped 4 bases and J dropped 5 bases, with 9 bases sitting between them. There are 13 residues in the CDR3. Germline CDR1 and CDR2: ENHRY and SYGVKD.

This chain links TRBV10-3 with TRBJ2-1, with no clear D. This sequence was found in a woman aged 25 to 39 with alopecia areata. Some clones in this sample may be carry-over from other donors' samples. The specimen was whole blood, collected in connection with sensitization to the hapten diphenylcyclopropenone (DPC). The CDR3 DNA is TGTGCCATCAGTGGTGATGGAGACAATGAGCAGTTCTTC. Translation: CAISGDGDNEQFF.